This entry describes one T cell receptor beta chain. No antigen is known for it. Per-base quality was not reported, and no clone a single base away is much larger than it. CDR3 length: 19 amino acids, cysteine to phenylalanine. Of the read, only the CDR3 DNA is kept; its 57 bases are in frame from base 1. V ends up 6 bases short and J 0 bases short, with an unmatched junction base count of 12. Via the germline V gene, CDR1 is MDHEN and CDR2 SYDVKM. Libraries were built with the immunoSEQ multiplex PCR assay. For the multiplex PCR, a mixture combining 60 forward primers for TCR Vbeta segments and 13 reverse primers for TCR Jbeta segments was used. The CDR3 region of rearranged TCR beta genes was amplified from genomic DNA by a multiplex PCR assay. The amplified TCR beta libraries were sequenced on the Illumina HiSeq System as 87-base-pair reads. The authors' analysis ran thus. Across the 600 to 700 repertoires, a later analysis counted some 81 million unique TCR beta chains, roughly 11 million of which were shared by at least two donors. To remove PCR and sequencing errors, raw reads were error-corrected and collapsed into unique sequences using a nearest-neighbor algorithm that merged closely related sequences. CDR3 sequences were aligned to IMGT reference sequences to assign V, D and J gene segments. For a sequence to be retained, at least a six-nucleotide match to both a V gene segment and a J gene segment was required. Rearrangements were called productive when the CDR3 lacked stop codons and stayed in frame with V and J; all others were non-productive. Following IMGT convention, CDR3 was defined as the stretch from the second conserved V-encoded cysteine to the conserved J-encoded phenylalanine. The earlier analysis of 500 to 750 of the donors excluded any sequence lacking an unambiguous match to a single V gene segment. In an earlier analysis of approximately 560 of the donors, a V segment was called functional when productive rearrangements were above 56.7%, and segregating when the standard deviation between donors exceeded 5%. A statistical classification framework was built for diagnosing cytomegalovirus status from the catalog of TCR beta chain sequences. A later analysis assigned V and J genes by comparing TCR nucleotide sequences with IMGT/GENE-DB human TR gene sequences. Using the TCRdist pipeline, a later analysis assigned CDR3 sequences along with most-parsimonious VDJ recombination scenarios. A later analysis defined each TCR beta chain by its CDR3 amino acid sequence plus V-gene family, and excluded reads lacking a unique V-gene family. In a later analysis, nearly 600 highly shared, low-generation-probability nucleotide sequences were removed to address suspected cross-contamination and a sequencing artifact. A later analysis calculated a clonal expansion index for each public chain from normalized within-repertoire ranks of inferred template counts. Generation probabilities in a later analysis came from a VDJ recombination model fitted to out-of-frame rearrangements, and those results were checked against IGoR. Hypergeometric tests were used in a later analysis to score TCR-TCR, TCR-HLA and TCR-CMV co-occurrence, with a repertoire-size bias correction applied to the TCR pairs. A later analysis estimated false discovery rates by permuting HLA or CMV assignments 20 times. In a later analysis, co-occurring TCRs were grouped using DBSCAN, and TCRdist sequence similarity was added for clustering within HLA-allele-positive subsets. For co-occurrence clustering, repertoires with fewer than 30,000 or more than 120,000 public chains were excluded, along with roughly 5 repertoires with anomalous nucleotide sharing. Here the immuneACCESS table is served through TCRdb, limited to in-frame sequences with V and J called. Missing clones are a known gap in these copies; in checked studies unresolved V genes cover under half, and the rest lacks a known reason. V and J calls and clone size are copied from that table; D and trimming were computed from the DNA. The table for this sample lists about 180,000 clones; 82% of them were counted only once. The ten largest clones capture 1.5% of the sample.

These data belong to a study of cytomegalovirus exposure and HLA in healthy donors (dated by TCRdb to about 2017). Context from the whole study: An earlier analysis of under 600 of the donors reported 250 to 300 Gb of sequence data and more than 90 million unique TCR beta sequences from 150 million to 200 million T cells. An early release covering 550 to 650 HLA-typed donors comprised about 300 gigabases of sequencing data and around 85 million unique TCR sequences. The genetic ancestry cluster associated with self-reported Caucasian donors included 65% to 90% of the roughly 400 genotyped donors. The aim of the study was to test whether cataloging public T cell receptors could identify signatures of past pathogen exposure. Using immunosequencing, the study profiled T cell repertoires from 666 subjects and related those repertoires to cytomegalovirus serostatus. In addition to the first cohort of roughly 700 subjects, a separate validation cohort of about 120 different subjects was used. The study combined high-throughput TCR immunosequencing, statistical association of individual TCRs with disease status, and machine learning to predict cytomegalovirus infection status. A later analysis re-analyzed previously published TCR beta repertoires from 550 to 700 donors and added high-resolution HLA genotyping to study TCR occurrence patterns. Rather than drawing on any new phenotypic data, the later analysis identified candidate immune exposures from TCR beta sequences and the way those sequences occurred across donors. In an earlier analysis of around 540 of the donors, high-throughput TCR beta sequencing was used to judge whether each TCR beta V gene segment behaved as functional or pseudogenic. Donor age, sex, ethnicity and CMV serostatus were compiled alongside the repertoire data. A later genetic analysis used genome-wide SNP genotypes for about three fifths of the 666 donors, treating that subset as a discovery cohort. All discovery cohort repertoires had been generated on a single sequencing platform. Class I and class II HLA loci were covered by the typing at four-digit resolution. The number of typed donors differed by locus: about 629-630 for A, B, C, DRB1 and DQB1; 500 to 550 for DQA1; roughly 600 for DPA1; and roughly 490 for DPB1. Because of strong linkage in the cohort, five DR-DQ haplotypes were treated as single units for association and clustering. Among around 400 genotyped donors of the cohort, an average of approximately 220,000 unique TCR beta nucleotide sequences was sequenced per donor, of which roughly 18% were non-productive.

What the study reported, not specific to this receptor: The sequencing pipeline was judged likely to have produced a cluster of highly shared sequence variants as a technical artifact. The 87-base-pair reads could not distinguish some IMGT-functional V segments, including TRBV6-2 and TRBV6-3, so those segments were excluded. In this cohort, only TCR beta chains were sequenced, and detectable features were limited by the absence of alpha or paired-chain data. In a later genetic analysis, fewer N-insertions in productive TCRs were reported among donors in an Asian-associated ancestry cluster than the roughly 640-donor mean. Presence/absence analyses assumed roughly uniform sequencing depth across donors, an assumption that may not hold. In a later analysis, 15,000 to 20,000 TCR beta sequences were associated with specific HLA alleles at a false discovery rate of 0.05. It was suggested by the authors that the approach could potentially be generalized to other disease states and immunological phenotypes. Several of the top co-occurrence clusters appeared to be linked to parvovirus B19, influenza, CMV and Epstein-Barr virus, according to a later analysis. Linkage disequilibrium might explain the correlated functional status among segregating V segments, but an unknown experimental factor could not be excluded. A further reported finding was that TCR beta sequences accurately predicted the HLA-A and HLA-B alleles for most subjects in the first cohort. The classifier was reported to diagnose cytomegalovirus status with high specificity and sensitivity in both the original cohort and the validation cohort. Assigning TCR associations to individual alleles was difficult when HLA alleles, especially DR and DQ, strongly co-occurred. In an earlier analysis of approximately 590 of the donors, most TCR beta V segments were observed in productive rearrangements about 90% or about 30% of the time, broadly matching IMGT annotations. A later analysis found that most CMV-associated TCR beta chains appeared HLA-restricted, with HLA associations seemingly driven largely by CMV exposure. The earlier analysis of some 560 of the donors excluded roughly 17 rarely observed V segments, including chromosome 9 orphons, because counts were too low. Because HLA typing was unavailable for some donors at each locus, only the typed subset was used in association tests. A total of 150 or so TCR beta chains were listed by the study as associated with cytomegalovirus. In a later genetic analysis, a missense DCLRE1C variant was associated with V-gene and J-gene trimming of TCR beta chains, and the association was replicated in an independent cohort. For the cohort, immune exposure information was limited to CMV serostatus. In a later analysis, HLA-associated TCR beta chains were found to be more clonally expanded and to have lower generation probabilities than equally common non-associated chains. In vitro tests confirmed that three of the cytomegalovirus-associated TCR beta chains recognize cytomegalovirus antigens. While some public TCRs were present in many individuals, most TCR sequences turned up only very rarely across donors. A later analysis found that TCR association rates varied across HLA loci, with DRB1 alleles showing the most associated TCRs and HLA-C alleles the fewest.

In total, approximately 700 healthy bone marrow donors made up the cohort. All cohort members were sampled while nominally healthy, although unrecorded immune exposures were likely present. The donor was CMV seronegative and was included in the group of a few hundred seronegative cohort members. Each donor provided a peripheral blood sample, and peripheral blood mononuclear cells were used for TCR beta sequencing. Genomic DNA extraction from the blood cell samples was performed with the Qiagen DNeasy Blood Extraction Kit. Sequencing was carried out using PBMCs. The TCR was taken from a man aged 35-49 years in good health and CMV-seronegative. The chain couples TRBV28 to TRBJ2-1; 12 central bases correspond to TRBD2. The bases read TGTGCCAGCAGACCCCACCTAACTAGCGGGAGGAGCTCCTACAATGAGCAGTTCTTC. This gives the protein CASRPHLTSGRSSYNEQFF.